This TCR beta chain was observed in a study of T cell changes during pregnancy in multiple sclerosis. This CDR3 contains 14 residues. Germline values: CDR1 SGDLS, CDR2 YYNGEE. Trimming took 0 bases from V and 6 from J, leaving 13 bases between them. Generated by immunoSEQ multiplex PCR, the TCRdb table keeps only in-frame clones and is missing some. The table lists 90,000 to 95,000 clones, about 91% of them singletons, with 0.85% to 0.95% in the top ten. The table lists this clone with a count of one. This TCR was sampled from a female donor with multiple sclerosis, enrolled in a pregnancy study. Material: peripheral blood, obtained before pregnancy. The rearrangement links TRBV9 to TRBJ2-7; D possibly corresponds to TRBD1 (6 bases). CDR3 sequence: CASSVEQGFFEQYF. The CDR3 nucleotides read TGTGCCAGCAGCGTAGAACAGGGTTTCTTCGAGCAGTACTTC.